This T cell receptor (beta chain) was profiled in a study of cytomegalovirus exposure and HLA in healthy donors. TCRdb keeps only in-frame clones here, not all; method: immunoSEQ multiplex PCR. The table records more than 85,000 clones, approximately 94% of them present only once. These donors were members of the approximately 120-subject validation cohort, a group separate from the roughly 670-subject first cohort. Of note for this clone: Its antigen is currently unknown.

The CDR3 has 16 amino acids. Germline CDR1 and CDR2: GTSNPN and SVGIG (reference sequence). V lost 0 bases and J 3 bases, leaving 17 bases between the germline ends. Whole-study results and caveats: Overall, roughly 170 TCR beta chains were annotated as cytomegalovirus-associated. In vitro testing confirmed a few CMV-associated chains as specific for CMV antigens. As was reported, the classifier diagnosed cytomegalovirus status with high specificity and sensitivity.

The V call is TRBV30, the J call TRBJ1-2; D is undetermined. The clonotype was recovered from a woman in her twenties or thirties in good health and CMV-seropositive. The sample was PBMCs. CDR3 sequence: CAWSVPTPTLDYGYTF. The CDR3 DNA follows: TGTGCCTGGAGTGTCCCTACCCCCACTTTAGACTATGGCTACACCTTC. Together with reference TRBV30 and TRBJ1-2, the CDR3 gives the full variable domain: SQTIHQWPATLVQPVGSPLSLECTVEGTSNPNLYWYRQAAGRGLQLLFYSVGIGQISSEVPQNLSASRPQDRQFILSSKKLLLSDSGFYLCAWSVPTPTLDYGYTFGSGTRLTVV.